The 17 T cell receptor beta chains below all came from one sample that was sequenced in a study of beta chain features in type 1 diabetes. Reverse transcription of all isolated RNA meant that expressed TCRB transcripts were sequenced. Repertoires were generated with immunoSEQ multiplex PCR, while TCRdb's copy carries only in-frame clones and drops some. The sample lists hundreds of thousands of clones, roughly an eighth occurring once. Broader study findings: In every one of the four CD4+ subsets, TCRB CDR3s were moderately but significantly shorter in Type 1 diabetes patients.

Antigens for these TCRs are unknown. The sample comprised naive CD4+ T cells from blood. These receptors came from a man younger than 30 with type 1 diabetes.

J is TRBJ2-3 and V is TRBV14; TRBD1 matches at 7 bases. The CDR3 runs to 14 residues. CDR1 and CDR2 from the germline V gene are SGHDN and FVKESK. J gave up 4 bases and V 5 bases, and 6 bases lay outside the gene matches. The CDR3 region has the DNA TGTGCCAGCAGCAAGGGACAGTTTTCAGATACGCAGTATTTT. Translated, it gives CASSKGQFSDTQYF.

This chain links TRBV19 with TRBJ1-4; no reliable D call. The CDR3 is 14 residues long. The germline V and J ends were trimmed by 4 bases and 1 base, with 7 bases remaining between them. Germline V gene data show CDR1 as LNHDA and CDR2 as SQIVND (reference sequence). The DNA of the CDR3 is TGTGCCAGTAGTACAGCCAAAACTAATGAAAAACTGTTTTTT. Amino acid sequence: CASSTAKTNEKLFF.

The rearrangement uses TRBV7-8 and TRBJ2-5; D remains ambiguous. V lost 2 bases, J lost 5 bases, and 12 bases lay in between. The germline gives CDR1 SGHVS, CDR2 FQNEAQ. CDR3 length: 14 amino acids. CDR3 sequence: CASSLRPDLETQYF. CDR3 sequence (DNA): TGTGCCAGCAGCTTACGTCCAGACCTGGAGACCCAGTACTTC.

On this clone itself: Other DNA sequences of this sample code for an identical CDR3. The chain combines TRBV28 with TRBJ2-3, with D unclear. Germline values: CDR1 MDHEN, CDR2 SYDVKM. The germline V and J ends were trimmed by 2 bases and 2 bases, with 5 bases remaining between them. The CDR3 is made up of 13 amino acids. CDR3 region: CASSLNPTDTQYF. In nucleotides, the CDR3 is TGTGCCAGCAGTTTAAATCCCACAGATACGCAGTATTTT.

A few counts support this clone. The V gene is TRBV20-1, the J gene TRBJ1-2; a possible D gene is TRBD1 (6 bases). Germline V CDR1 and CDR2: DFQATT, SNEGSKA (reference sequence). V lost 8 bases to trimming and J lost 6 bases, with 10 bases between them. CDR3 size: 10 residues. As DNA, the CDR3 is TGCAGTCATTACAGGGATGGCTACACCTTC. It is translated as CSHYRDGYTF.

Notes on this clone: Other DNA sequences of this sample code for an identical CDR3. The V and J genes are TRBV30 and TRBJ1-2; D not certain. Germline assignment: CDR1 GTSNPN and CDR2 SVGIG (reference sequence). This CDR3 contains 11 residues. The ends were cut back, 4 bases at V and 2 bases at J, with 5 bases in the middle. CDR3 protein: CAWNRNYGYTF. DNA for the CDR3: TGTGCCTGGAACCGGAACTATGGCTACACCTTC.

This clone has just a few counts. The rearrangement joins TRBV6-5 to TRBJ2-5, with D perhaps TRBD1 (6 bases). Germline V CDR1 and CDR2: MNHEY, SVGAGI. This CDR3 has 12 amino acids. V was clipped by 9 bases and J by 4 bases, with 12 bases between them. CDR3 sequence reads: CASEGRGETQYF. Here the CDR3 DNA reads TGTGCCAGTGAGGGCAGGGGAGAGACCCAGTACTTC.

The V and J genes are TRBV30 and TRBJ2-1, with D possibly TRBD2 on 6 matching bases. CDR1 and CDR2 from the germline V gene are GTSNPN and SVGIG (reference sequence). The CDR3 runs 14 residues. V lost 1 base and J 3 bases, leaving 10 bases between the germline ends. The CDR3 loop reads CAWSEGTFYNEQFF. The CDR3 DNA follows: TGTGCCTGGAGTGAGGGGACTTTCTACAATGAGCAGTTCTTC.

This clone has a handful of counts. The gene calls are TRBV4-1 and TRBJ1-5; D ambiguous. The length of the CDR3 is 15 residues. Germline CDR1 is MGHRA and CDR2 is YSYEKL. V lost 3 bases and J 0 bases, leaving 9 bases between the germline ends. The CDR3 nucleotides read TGCGCCAGCAGCCAGTTATCAGGTAGCAATCAGCCCCAGCATTTT. It is translated as CASSQLSGSNQPQHF.

This clone was detected only a few times. V is TRBV30 and J is TRBJ1-2, with D unresolved. Germline CDR1 and CDR2: GTSNPN and SVGIG (reference sequence). The CDR3 length is 11 residues. The V and J ends lost 4 bases and 9 bases respectively, with 12 bases between them. CDR3 nucleotide sequence: TGTGCCTGGATGGAGGCCGGAAGCTACACCTTC. It yields the protein CAWMEAGSYTF.

This clone was detected only a few times. The chain combines TRBV9 with TRBJ1-3, with D tentatively TRBD1 (5 bases). The germline V gene has CDR1 SGDLS and CDR2 YYNGEE. The CDR3 covers 16 residues. Trimming shortened V by 2 bases and J by 0 bases, and 12 bases separated the two germline ends. CDR3 sequence reads: CASSVDGRVSGNTIYF. CDR3 in DNA: TGTGCCAGCAGCGTTGATGGCAGGGTCTCTGGAAACACCATATATTTT.

The chain has TRBV9 and TRBJ2-1, with no clear D. The germline V and J ends were trimmed by 0 bases and 10 bases, with 17 bases remaining between them. This CDR3 contains 15 residues. Germline CDR1 is SGDLS and CDR2 is YYNGEE. The CDR3 DNA sequence: TGTGCCAGCAGCGTAGAGGGCCGTTCGGTGGTGGAGCAGTTCTTC. Its protein product is CASSVEGRSVVEQFF.

The V and J genes are TRBV5-1 and TRBJ1-5, with D perhaps matching TRBD1 (5 bases). The germline V and J ends were trimmed by 4 bases and 5 bases, with 16 bases remaining between them. CDR1 is SGHRS, CDR2 YFSETQ, per germline. The length of the CDR3 is 15 residues. The CDR3 nucleotides are TGCGCCAGCAGCCGAGACGGGACCGATTATCAGCCCCAGCATTTT. Amino acids: CASSRDGTDYQPQHF.

This clone was found a few times. This sequence joins TRBV30 and TRBJ1-5, with TRBD1 as a possible D gene (5 bases). The germline V and J ends were trimmed by 2 bases and 5 bases, with 13 bases remaining between them. Germline CDR1 GTSNPN, CDR2 SVGIG (reference sequence). The CDR3 is 14 amino acids. Written as DNA, the CDR3 is TGTGCCTGGAGTCCTCTCGCCAGGGATCAGCCCCAGCATTTT. It yields the protein CAWSPLARDQPQHF.

This clone showed up just a few times. The chain joins TRBV18 to TRBJ2-3, with D possibly called TRBD1 or TRBD2 (5 bases each). V dropped 3 bases and J dropped 1 base, with 11 bases sitting between them. The CDR3 loop spans 15 amino acids. Germline V gene sequence: CDR1 KGHSH, CDR2 LQKENI. The CDR3 bases are TGTGCCAGCTCACCCCAGGGAGACGGCACAGATACGCAGTATTTT. Its protein product is CASSPQGDGTDTQYF. Based on the CDR3 plus reference TRBV18 and TRBJ2-3, the full variable domain is NAGVMQNPRHLVRRRGQEARLRCSPMKGHSHVYWYRQLPEEGLKFMVYLQKENIIDESGMPKERFSAEFPKEGPSILRIQQVVRGDSAAYFCASSPQGDGTDTQYFGPGTRLTVL.

The chain uses TRBV4-2 and TRBJ1-5, with D perhaps TRBD1 (5 bases). This CDR3 has 15 residues. Germline CDR1 reads LGHNA; CDR2 reads YNFKEQ. The V end was cut by 6 bases, the J end by 6 bases, with 18 bases between. The CDR3 DNA sequence: TGTGCCAGCAGTCTCGAAGGCGGGGGTAGTCAGCCCCAGCATTTT. Encoded protein: CASSLEGGGSQPQHF.

This clone was observed a handful of times. V and J are TRBV2 and TRBJ2-1; unclear D gene. Germline CDR1 reads SNHLY; CDR2 reads FYNNEI. Trimming removed 7 bases at V and 0 bases at J, with 7 bases between. This CDR3 spans 13 amino acids. This CDR3 reads CASNLNSYNEQFF. The CDR3 region has the DNA TGTGCCAGCAATTTGAACTCCTACAATGAGCAGTTCTTC.